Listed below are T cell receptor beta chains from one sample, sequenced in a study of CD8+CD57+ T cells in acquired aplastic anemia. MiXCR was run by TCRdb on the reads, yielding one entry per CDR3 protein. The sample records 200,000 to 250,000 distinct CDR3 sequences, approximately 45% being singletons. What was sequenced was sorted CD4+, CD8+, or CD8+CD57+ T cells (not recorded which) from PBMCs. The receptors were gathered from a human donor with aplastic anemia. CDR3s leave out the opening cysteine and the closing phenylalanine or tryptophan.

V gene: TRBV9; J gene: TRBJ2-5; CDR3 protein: ASSVDSTEETQY
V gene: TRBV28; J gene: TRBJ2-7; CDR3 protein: ASSPTSGRAYEQY
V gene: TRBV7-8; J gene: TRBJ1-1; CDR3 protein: ASSFARTVGVTEAF
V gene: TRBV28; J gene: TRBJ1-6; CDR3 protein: ASSQQGWGNSPLH
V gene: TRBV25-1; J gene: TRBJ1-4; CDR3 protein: ASMPTTGVNEKLF
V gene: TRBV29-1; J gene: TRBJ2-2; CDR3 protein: SGQGANTGELF
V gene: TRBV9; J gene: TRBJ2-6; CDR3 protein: ASGSDTTANVLT
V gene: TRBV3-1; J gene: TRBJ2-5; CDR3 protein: ASQSREDQETQY
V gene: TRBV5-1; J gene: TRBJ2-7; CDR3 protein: ASSRGLEAYEQY
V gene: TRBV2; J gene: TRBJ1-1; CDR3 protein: ASSDPPGGRQAEAF
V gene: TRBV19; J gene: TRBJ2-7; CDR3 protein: ASSIQGLGDYEQY
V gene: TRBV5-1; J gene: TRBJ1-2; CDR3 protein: ASSDVRDGYT
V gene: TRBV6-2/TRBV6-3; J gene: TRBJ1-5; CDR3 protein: ASSETGTGNQPQH
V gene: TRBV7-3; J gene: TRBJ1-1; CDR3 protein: ASSLLPTDRGAF
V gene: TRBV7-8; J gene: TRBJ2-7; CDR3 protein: ASSQAPEGREQY